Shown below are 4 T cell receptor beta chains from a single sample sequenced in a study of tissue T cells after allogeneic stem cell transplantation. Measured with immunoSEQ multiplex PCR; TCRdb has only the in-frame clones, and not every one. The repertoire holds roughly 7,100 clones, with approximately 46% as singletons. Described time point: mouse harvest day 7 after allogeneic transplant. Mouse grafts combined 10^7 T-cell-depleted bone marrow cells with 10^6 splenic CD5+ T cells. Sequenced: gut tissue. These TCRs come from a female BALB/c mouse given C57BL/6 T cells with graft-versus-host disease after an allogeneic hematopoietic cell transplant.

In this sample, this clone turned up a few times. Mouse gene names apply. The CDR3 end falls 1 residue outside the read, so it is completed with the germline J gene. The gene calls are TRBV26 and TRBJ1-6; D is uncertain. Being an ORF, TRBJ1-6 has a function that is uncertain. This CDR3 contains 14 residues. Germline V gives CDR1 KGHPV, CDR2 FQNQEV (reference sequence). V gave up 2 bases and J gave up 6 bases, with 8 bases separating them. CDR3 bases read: TGTGCCAGCAGTCTGGAAAGGGTTAATTCGCCCCTCTAC. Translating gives CASSLERVNSPLY. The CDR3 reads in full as CASSLERVNSPLYF.

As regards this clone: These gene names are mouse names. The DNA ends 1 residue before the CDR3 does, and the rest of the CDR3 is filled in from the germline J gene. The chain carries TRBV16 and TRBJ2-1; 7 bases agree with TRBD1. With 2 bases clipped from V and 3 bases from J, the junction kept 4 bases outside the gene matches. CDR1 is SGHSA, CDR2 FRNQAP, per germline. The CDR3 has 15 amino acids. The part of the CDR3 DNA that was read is TGTGCAAGCAGCTTACGGGACAGCCGCTATGCTGAGCAGTTC. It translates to CASSLRDSRYAEQF. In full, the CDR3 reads CASSLRDSRYAEQFF.

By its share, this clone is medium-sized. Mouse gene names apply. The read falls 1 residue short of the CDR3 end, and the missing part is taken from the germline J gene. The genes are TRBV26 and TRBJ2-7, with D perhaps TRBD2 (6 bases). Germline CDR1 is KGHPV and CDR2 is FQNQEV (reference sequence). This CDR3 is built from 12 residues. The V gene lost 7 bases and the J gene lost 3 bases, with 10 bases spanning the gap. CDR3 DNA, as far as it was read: TGTGCCAGCACCCGGGGGGTCTATGAACAGTAC. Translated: CASTRGVYEQY. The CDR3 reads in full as CASTRGVYEQYF.

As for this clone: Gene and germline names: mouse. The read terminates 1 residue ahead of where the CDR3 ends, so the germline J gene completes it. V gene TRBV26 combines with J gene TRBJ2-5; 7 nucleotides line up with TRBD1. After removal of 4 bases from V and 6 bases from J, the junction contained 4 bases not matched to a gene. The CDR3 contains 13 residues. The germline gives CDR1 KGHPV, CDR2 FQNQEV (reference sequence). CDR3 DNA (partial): TGTGCCAGCAGTCAAACAGGGGTTGACACCCAGTAC. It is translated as CASSQTGVDTQY. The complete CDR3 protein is CASSQTGVDTQYF.